The 9 T cell receptor beta chains below all came from one sample that was sequenced in a study of cytotoxic CD8 clonotypes in ibrutinib-treated CLL. Using immunoSEQ multiplex PCR, the repertoire was profiled, and TCRdb retains in-frame clones only, with some absent. The sample records some 200,000 clones, around 70% being singletons. Material: PBMCs, obtained after 12 months of ibrutinib treatment. The origin of the receptors is a human donor with chronic lymphocytic leukemia.

The chain is built from TRBV30 and TRBJ2-7, with D perhaps matching TRBD1 (5 bases). Germline assignment: CDR1 GTSNPN and CDR2 SVGIG (reference sequence). Trimming left V 2 bases short and J 2 bases short, with 7 bases between. The CDR3 contains 12 residues. CDR3 protein: CAWSRQTYEQYF. In DNA, the CDR3 is TGTGCCTGGAGTCGACAGACCTACGAGCAGTACTTC.

The chain uses TRBV12-5 and TRBJ2-3; the D is unclear. The V and J ends lost 2 bases and 3 bases respectively, with 6 bases between them. This CDR3 contains 13 residues. Germline CDR1 is LGHNT and CDR2 is FRNRAP. The CDR3 nucleotides are TGTGCTAGTGGTTTGACGGAAACAGATACGCAGTATTTT. It translates to CASGLTETDTQYF.

This clone was detected once. The genes are TRBV11-2 and TRBJ1-1; D call uncertain. This CDR3 region has 12 residues. Germline CDR1 is SGHAT and CDR2 is FQNNGV. V was cut by 5 bases and J by 10 bases, with 14 bases left in between. The CDR3 loop is CASSPPLFGAFF. In DNA form, the CDR3 reads TGTGCCAGCAGCCCCCCCCTCTTTGGAGCTTTCTTT.

This chain connects TRBV7-2 to TRBJ1-2; no clear D gene. Per germline, CDR1 SGHTA and CDR2 FQGNSA. V was pared by 5 bases and J by 4 bases, with 8 bases between. The CDR3 spans 12 residues. This chain's CDR3 is CASSANSYGYTF. CDR3 coding DNA: TGTGCCAGCAGCGCTAATAGCTATGGCTACACCTTC.

The J gene is TRBJ1-1, the V gene TRBV30; 8 nucleotides match TRBD1. Per the germline V gene, CDR1 is GTSNPN and CDR2 is SVGIG (reference sequence). With V trimmed by 3 bases and J by 4 bases, 4 bases remained unmatched. The CDR3 is 13 residues long. In DNA form, the CDR3 reads TGTGCCTGGAGCAGGGGGCGTCGCACTGAAGCTTTCTTT. It translates to CAWSRGRRTEAFF.

The chain joins TRBV5-6 to TRBJ2-3, with a possible D match to TRBD2 (6 bases). This CDR3 has 12 amino acids. Between the trimmed V and J ends, which lost 3 bases and 7 bases, there was a span of 9 bases. The V gene's germline CDR1 is SGHDT and CDR2 YYEEEE. The CDR3 loop is CASSSGDYTQYF. The CDR3 DNA sequence: TGTGCCAGCAGCTCCGGGGACTATACGCAGTATTTT. Looking up the rest from reference TRBV5-6 and TRBJ2-3 gives the full variable domain: DAGVTQSPTHLIKTRGQQVTLRCSPKSGHDTVSWYQQALGQGPQFIFQYYEEEERQRGNFPDRFSGHQFPNYSSELNVNALLLGDSALYLCASSSGDYTQYFGPGTRLTVL.

This chain links TRBV29-1 with TRBJ1-5; the D gene is possibly TRBD1 (6 bases). Trimming took 6 bases from V and 0 from J, leaving 12 bases between them. The germline V gene has CDR1 SQVTM and CDR2 ANQGSEA. There are 14 residues in the CDR3. In DNA form, the CDR3 reads TGCAGCGTGGCGACAGGAAATAGCAATCAGCCCCAGCATTTT. This encodes CSVATGNSNQPQHF.

V is TRBV7-2 and J is TRBJ2-2, with 11 nucleotides matching TRBD2. The CDR3 spans 18 residues. After removal of 1 base from V and 4 bases from J, the junction contained 8 bases not matched to a gene. Germline V gene sequence: CDR1 SGHTA, CDR2 FQGNSA. Here the CDR3 reads CASSLGSRTSGPTGELFF. CDR3 nucleotides: TGTGCCAGCAGCTTAGGGAGTAGGACTAGCGGGCCCACCGGGGAGCTGTTTTTT.

The chain combines TRBV6-1 with TRBJ2-7, with 11 bases identical to TRBD2. With 3 bases clipped from V and 2 bases from J, the junction kept 12 bases outside the gene matches. The CDR3 extends over 18 amino acids. Germline loops: CDR1 MNHNS, CDR2 SASEGT. As DNA, the CDR3 is TGTGCCAGCAGTGAGGGGCTTGGGCTAGCGGGAGGTACCTACGAGCAGTACTTC. It encodes CASSEGLGLAGGTYEQYF.